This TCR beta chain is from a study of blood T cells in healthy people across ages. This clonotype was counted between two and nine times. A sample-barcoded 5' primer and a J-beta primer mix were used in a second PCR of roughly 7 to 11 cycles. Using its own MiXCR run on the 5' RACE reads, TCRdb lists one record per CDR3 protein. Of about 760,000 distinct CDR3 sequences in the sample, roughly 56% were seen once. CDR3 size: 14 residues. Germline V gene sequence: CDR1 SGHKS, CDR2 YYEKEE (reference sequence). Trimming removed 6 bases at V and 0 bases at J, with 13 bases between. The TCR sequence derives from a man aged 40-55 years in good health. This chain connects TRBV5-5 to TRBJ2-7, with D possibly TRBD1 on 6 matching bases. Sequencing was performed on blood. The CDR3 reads CASTISGDSYEQYF. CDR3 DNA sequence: TGTGCCAGCACCATATCAGGGGACTCCTACGAGCAGTACTTC.